This T cell receptor (beta chain) was sequenced for a study of blood T cell repertoires in COVID-19. Study summary: Both acute and convalescent COVID-19 samples were obtained from the United States, Italy and Spain. The cDNA or gDNA used as material had been derived from T cells, B-cell-depleted T cells, or PBMCs.

Original methodology: Estimation of nucleated cell counts was performed using reference gene primer amplification. TCRdb keeps only in-frame clones here, not all; method: immunoSEQ multiplex PCR. V, J and clone size are taken as reported in that table, and D and trimming were inferred from the DNA itself. The sample shows about 280,000 clones, around 88% of them seen only once. The CDR3 consists of 16 residues. The ends were cut back, 0 bases at V and 4 bases at J, with 13 bases in the middle. Germline CDR1 and CDR2: MNHEY and SMNVEV (reference sequence). The TCR originated in a woman in her thirties who had recovered from COVID-19. Sample: peripheral blood. The chain recombines TRBV27 with TRBJ2-1; D remains ambiguous. The CDR3 DNA is TGTGCCAGCAGTTTATCCCCCACCGCTCGGTACAATGAGCAGTTCTTC. Its protein is CASSLSPTARYNEQFF.